This TCR beta chain was sequenced in a study of shared clonotypes between healthy human individuals. Study background: The composition of the donors was two women and a few men aged 18 to 49. Three CD4 naive, three CD4 memory, two CD8 naive and one CD8 memory plate were used per donor. Study observations and caveats: Clonotype sharing among donors was expected to depend on sequencing depth.

The method was immunoSEQ multiplex PCR; TCRdb's version includes in-frame clones alone and lacks a portion of them. The profile shows roughly 1,000,000 clones, 70% to 80% of them singletons. The CDR3 has 17 amino acids. Germline assignment: CDR1 KGHSH and CDR2 LQKENI. After removal of 3 bases from V and 8 bases from J, the junction contained 16 bases not matched to a gene. With respect to this clone: Its cognate antigen is unknown.

The receptor comes from a man younger than 35 in good health. Some clones in this sample may be carry-over from other donors' samples. Sample: memory CD4+ T cells from PBMCs. This sample's subset: CD45RA-negative fraction. The rearrangement links TRBV18 to TRBJ2-1, with 7 bases aligning to TRBD2. In DNA form, the CDR3 reads TGTGCCAGCTCACCTCGGATCGCGCGGGAGCCTGAGGATGAGCAGTTCTTC. Translated: CASSPRIAREPEDEQFF.